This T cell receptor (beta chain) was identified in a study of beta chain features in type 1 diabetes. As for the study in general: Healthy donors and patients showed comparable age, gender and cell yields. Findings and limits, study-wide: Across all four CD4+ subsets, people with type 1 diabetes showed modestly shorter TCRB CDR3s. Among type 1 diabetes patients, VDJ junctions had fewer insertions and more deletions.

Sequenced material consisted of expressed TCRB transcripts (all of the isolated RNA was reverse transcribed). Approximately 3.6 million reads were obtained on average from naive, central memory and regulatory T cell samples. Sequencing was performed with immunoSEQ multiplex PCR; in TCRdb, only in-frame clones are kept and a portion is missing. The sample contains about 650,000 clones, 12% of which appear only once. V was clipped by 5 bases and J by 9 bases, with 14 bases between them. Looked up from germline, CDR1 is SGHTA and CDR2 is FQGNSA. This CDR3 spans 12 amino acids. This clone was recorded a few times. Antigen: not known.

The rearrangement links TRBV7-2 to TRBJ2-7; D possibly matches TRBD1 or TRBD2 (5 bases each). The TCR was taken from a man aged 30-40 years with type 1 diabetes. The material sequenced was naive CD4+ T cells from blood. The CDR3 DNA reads TGTGCCAGCAGCAAAGAAGGGACGGTGCAGTACTTC. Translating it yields CASSKEGTVQYF.